A single T cell receptor beta chain is shown here with its context. Antigen: not known. The ends lost 8 bases at V and 6 bases at J; junction bases unmatched: 10. Germline V gene sequence: CDR1 SEHNR, CDR2 FQNEAQ (reference sequence). The CDR3 contains 13 residues. This sample was taken from a study of neurological immune-mediated disorders. The cells used in sorted libraries, CD4+ or CD8+ T cells, numbered 1 million. The method for making cDNA was 5'RACE, and it used 10-nucleotide random UMIs. MiXCR, run by TCRdb on the 5' RACE reads, gives a single entry per CDR3 protein. In the table there are approximately 10,000 distinct CDR3 sequences, around 21% of which are singletons. Study-wide points: The most TCR clonal expansion was seen in HTLV-1-associated myelopathy, and the least was seen in multiple sclerosis, which fell below healthy controls.

Sequenced input: CD8+ T cells from blood. The V and J genes are TRBV7-9 and TRBJ2-7; 7 positions match TRBD1. This TCR was sampled from a woman between 55 and 75 years old with HTLV-1-associated myelopathy (HAM/TSP). The CDR3 nucleotides read TGTGCCAGCGTACCGGACAGGACTTCCGAGCAGTACTTC. Residues: CASVPDRTSEQYF.